This passage covers 17 T cell receptor beta chains from one sample sequenced in a study of shared clonotypes between healthy human individuals. Profiling relied on immunoSEQ multiplex PCR, and the TCRdb table lists in-frame clones only, not all of them. The data contain approximately 2,300,000 clones, less than 95% of them singletons. What was sequenced was naive CD4+ T cells from PBMCs. The sample's subset: CD45RA+ positively selected. These receptors came from a man aged 18 to 35 in good health. Some clones in this sample may be carry-over from other donors' samples.

The chain is built from TRBV7-6 and TRBJ1-4; D unclear. The germline V and J ends were trimmed by 5 bases and 0 bases, with 7 bases remaining between them. Germline CDR1 reads SGHVS; CDR2 reads FNYEAQ. CDR3 length: 14 residues. The CDR3 loop reads CASSPRSTNEKLFF. In DNA form, the CDR3 reads TGTGCCAGCAGCCCCAGATCAACTAATGAAAAACTGTTTTTT. The complete variable domain, with remaining parts taken from reference TRBV7-6 and TRBJ1-4, reads GAGVSQSPRYKVTKRGQDVALRCDPISGHVSLYWYRQALGQGPEFLTYFNYEAQQDKSGLPNDRFSAERPEGSISTLTIQRTEQRDSAMYRCASSPRSTNEKLFFGSGTQLSVL.

The chain couples TRBV6-6 to TRBJ2-7; D is ambiguous. CDR3 size: 12 residues. Looked up from germline, CDR1 is MNHNY and CDR2 is SVGAGI (reference sequence). Trimming cost V 6 bases and J 3 bases, with 9 bases left between them. This CDR3 is CASRSENYEQYF. The CDR3 nucleotides read TGTGCCAGCAGATCGGAGAACTACGAGCAGTACTTC.

This clone was recorded only once. V is TRBV29-1 and J is TRBJ2-3; D is unresolved. The CDR3 has 12 amino acids. CDR1 and CDR2 (germline): SQVTM, ANQGSEA. Between the trimmed V and J ends, which lost 3 bases and 6 bases, there was a span of 10 bases. The CDR3 region is CSVDYGTDTQYF. For the CDR3, the DNA is TGCAGCGTTGATTACGGAACGGATACGCAGTATTTT.

The chain recombines TRBV5-1 with TRBJ2-3, with 9 positions matching TRBD2. Germline V lookup: CDR1 SGHRS, CDR2 YFSETQ. The CDR3 contains 15 residues. Germline trimming cut 3 bases from V and 3 bases from J; bases unmatched to any gene: 5. The CDR3 region has the DNA TGCGCCAGCAGCTCTAGCGGGAAAGGAACAGATACGCAGTATTTT. Protein product: CASSSSGKGTDTQYF.

To note about this clone: At the DNA level, this CDR3 is encoded by other sequences in the same sample as well. This chain connects TRBV6-5 to TRBJ2-5; 8 bases agree with TRBD1. CDR1 is MNHEY, CDR2 SVGAGI, per germline. The CDR3 is 14 amino acids. The junction had 6 bases not matched to a gene; V was cut back by 5 bases and J by 4 bases. The CDR3 region is CASSPDRGRETQYF. CDR3 nucleotide sequence: TGTGCCAGCAGTCCCGACAGGGGAAGAGAGACCCAGTACTTC.

The rearrangement links TRBV28 to TRBJ1-5, with 10 bases fitting TRBD1. CDR3 length: 16 amino acids. With 1 base clipped from V and 2 bases from J, the junction kept 2 bases outside the gene matches. Germline-derived CDR1 and CDR2 are MDHEN and SYDVKM. CDR3 coding DNA: TGTGCCAGCAGTTTATTGGGGACAGGGGGCAATCAGCCCCAGCATTTT. Translating gives CASSLLGTGGNQPQHF.

This clone was seen a single time. J is TRBJ1-4 and V is TRBV2; a possible D gene is TRBD1 (5 bases). The CDR3 covers 14 residues. Germline V CDR1 and CDR2: SNHLY, FYNNEI. V shed 6 bases and J shed 4 bases, with 12 bases lying between them. CDR3 nucleotides: TGTGCCAGCAGGGGGGACGGGATTAATGAAAAACTGTTTTTT. Its translation: CASRGDGINEKLFF. Together with reference TRBV2 and TRBJ1-4, the CDR3 gives the full variable domain: EPEVTQTPSHQVTQMGQEVILRCVPISNHLYFYWYRQILGQKVEFLVSFYNNEISEKSEIFDDQFSVERPDGSNFTLKIRSTKLEDSAMYFCASRGDGINEKLFFGSGTQLSVL.

This chain uses TRBV11-2 with TRBJ2-5; no firm D call. The J call is in doubt because the DNA end fits TRBJ2-7 better. This CDR3 comprises 12 residues. Germline lookup yields CDR1 SGHAT and CDR2 FQNNGV. The CDR3 region has the DNA TGTGCCAGCAGCTCCCGGACCTACGAGCAGTACTTC. This codes for CASSSRTYEQYF.

In regard to this clone: The sample carries other DNA sequences with the same CDR3. The CDR3 loop is CASSLTGGKETQYF. The CDR3 DNA reads TGTGCCAGCAGCTTGACAGGGGGCAAAGAGACCCAGTACTTC. The rearrangement uses TRBV7-3 and TRBJ2-5; 10 bases line up with TRBD1. Germline V gene lookup returns CDR1 SGHTA and CDR2 FQGTGA. After removal of 3 bases from V and 3 bases from J, the junction contained 1 base not matched to a gene. The CDR3 length is 14 residues.

Points on this clone: Other DNA sequences in this specimen translate into the identical CDR3. CDR3 amino acids: CASSPGTGGGYEQYF. In nucleotides, the CDR3 is TGTGCCAGCTCACCCGGGACAGGGGGTGGCTACGAGCAGTACTTC. V gene TRBV18 combines with J gene TRBJ2-7, with 11 bases aligning to TRBD1. The trim removed 3 bases at V and 3 bases at J, leaving 4 bases unmatched. The CDR3 contains 15 residues. Germline CDR1 reads KGHSH; CDR2 reads LQKENI.

The chain joins TRBV2 to TRBJ1-1; 7 nucleotides line up with TRBD1. The V gene end was trimmed by 5 bases and the J gene end by 4 bases; junction bases not matched to a gene: 10. Germline assignment: CDR1 SNHLY and CDR2 FYNNEI. CDR3 length: 15 amino acids. CDR3 in amino acids: CASSTLWGQFTEAFF. Here the CDR3 DNA reads TGTGCCAGCAGTACCCTATGGGGACAGTTCACTGAAGCTTTCTTT.

The J gene is TRBJ2-1, the V gene TRBV6-6; D call uncertain. The germline V and J ends were trimmed by 5 bases and 9 bases, with 11 bases remaining between them. The V gene's germline CDR1 is MNHNY and CDR2 SVGAGI (reference sequence). The CDR3 spans 12 residues. The CDR3 is CASSPEAIEQFF. CDR3 in DNA: TGTGCCAGCAGTCCAGAGGCGATTGAGCAGTTCTTC.

The rearrangement uses TRBV6-6 and TRBJ2-5; D might be TRBD1 or TRBD2, each matching 6 bases. This CDR3 is built from 15 residues. Germline lookup yields CDR1 MNHNY and CDR2 SVGAGI (reference sequence). Trimming took 0 bases from V and 6 from J, leaving 14 bases between them. The CDR3, as DNA: TGTGCCAGCAGTTACTCAGGGGGAGGTCTGAAGACCCAGTACTTC. Its translation is CASSYSGGGLKTQYF.

On this clone itself: Different DNA sequences within this sample yield the same CDR3. This rearrangement joins TRBV28 to TRBJ2-6; tentatively, D is TRBD1 or TRBD2 (6 bases each). Germline V CDR1 and CDR2: MDHEN, SYDVKM. This CDR3 is 15 amino acids long. V was clipped by 7 bases and J by 1 base, with 11 bases between them. The CDR3 DNA is TGTGCCAGCACCCGAGGGGGGTCTGGGGCCAACGTCCTGACTTTC. Protein product: CASTRGGSGANVLTF.

This sequence joins TRBV28 and TRBJ1-1; D is unresolved. Germline-derived CDR1 and CDR2 are MDHEN and SYDVKM. The length of the CDR3 is 13 residues. The V and J ends lost 10 bases and 0 bases respectively, with 12 bases between them. The CDR3 DNA sequence: TGTGCCACCTTAAATAGTTTGAACACTGAAGCTTTCTTT. Protein product: CATLNSLNTEAFF. The full variable domain, with the rest looked up from reference TRBV28 and TRBJ1-1, is DVKVTQSSRYLVKRTGEKVFLECVQDMDHENMFWYRQDPGLGLRLIYFSYDVKMKEKGDIPEGYSVSREKKERFSLILESASTNQTSMYLCATLNSLNTEAFFGQGTRLTVV.

V usage is TRBV5-1 and J usage is TRBJ2-5; 9 nucleotides agree with TRBD1. This CDR3 has 13 amino acids. Germline V lookup: CDR1 SGHRS, CDR2 YFSETQ. The V segment lost 4 bases and the J segment 4 bases; nucleotides outside the gene matches: 2. In nucleotides, the CDR3 is TGCGCCAGCAGCGGGGACAGGGCAGAGACCCAGTACTTC. Amino acids: CASSGDRAETQYF.

In its sample, this clone was seen once. The chain combines TRBV18 with TRBJ2-1; D perhaps matches TRBD2 (5 bases). V shed 1 base and J shed 4 bases, with 11 bases lying between them. CDR1 and CDR2 (germline): KGHSH, LQKENI. The CDR3 length is 15 residues. The CDR3 bases are TGTGCCAGCTCACCACAGTGGACTCAGTACAATGAGCAGTTCTTC. This gives the protein CASSPQWTQYNEQFF.